This T cell receptor beta chain emerged from a study of T cell therapy after organ transplantation. Study context: Blood for the long-term post-therapy sample came 20 to 29 weeks after therapy.

This table comes from immunoSEQ multiplex PCR, and its TCRdb copy is limited to in-frame clones, with some not included. This sample carries roughly 2,500 clones, roughly 72% of them seen once, and the ten largest clones take 25% to 35%. On this clone itself: Antigen specificity is unknown.

As to time point: 20-29 weeks after completion of therapy. V was clipped by 0 bases and J by 0 bases, with 9 bases between them. This CDR3 is 15 amino acids long. Germline V gives CDR1 SGDLS, CDR2 YYNGEE. The receptor was isolated from a human patient who had received a solid organ transplant and had CMV disease. Some T cells may be graft donor cells. The rearrangement joins TRBV9 to TRBJ2-5; D is perhaps TRBD1 (6 bases). The specimen comprised CD8+ T cells from blood, sampled after autologous CMV-specific T cell therapy. CDR3 amino acids: CASSVEGVYQETQYF. CDR3 DNA: TGTGCCAGCAGCGTAGAGGGGGTGTACCAAGAGACCCAGTACTTC.